This T cell receptor (beta chain) was recorded in a study of post-analysis software for immune sequencing data. Overall study results and limits: About 5 TRBV segments (TRBV5-6, TRBV5-1 and TRBV20-1 among them) occurred more frequently in patients than in controls.

Points on this clonotype: Its antigen is still unknown.

Included in the TCR beta cDNA libraries were unique molecular identifiers. TCRdb independently ran MiXCR on the PCR reads; one entry per CDR3 protein. The profile covers some 240,000 distinct CDR3 sequences, with roughly a third appearing a single time and around 4.8% taken by the ten largest. CDR1 is MNHEY, CDR2 SVGAGI, per germline. This CDR3 comprises 14 residues. Trimming removed 5 bases at V and 3 bases at J, with 14 bases between. The rearrangement joins TRBV6-5 to TRBJ2-7; D ambiguous. This receptor was obtained from a girl aged 10 to 17 with multiple sclerosis. Specimen: blood. The CDR3 protein is CASSPTSGLYEQYF. In DNA form, the CDR3 reads TGTGCCAGCAGTCCGACCTCCGGGCTCTACGAGCAGTACTTC.